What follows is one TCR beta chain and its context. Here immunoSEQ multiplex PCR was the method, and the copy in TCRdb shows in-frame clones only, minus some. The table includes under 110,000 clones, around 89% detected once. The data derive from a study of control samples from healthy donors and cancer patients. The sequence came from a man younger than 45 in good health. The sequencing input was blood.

The CDR3, as DNA: TGTGCCAGCAGTTTGCTTCAAAATTGGGCTAGCGGAACCCAGTACTTC. This encodes CASSLLQNWASGTQYF. J is TRBJ2-5 and V is TRBV28; 7 positions match TRBD2. The CDR3 has 16 residues. J gave up 8 bases and V 3 bases, and 15 bases lay outside the gene matches. Germline CDR1 reads MDHEN; CDR2 reads SYDVKM.